This is a list of T cell receptor beta chains from one sample in a study of blood T cell repertoires in COVID-19. Assay: immunoSEQ multiplex PCR; the TCRdb copy retains only in-frame clones and omits some. The sample has 200,000 to 300,000 clones; around 80% are singletons. Sequencing input: peripheral blood. These receptor sequences come from a man aged 55 to 69 with acute or convalescent COVID-19. The CDR3 runs from the conserved cysteine through the conserved F or W. A D gene is named only where the DNA matches it firmly. The size of a clone is reported for some rows only, either as once, few or many, or as a class for expanded clones.

>TRBJ1-1|NA|TRBV6-6|NA
TGTGCCAGCAGTCCCCCCCGGGAGGGGGCTTTCTTT
CASSPPREGAFF
>TRBJ2-5|TRBD2|TRBV3-1/TRBV3-2|NA
TGTGCCAGCAGCCAAGATCCCCTCACCGGGACTAGCGGGGGGGCTCAAGAGACCCAGTACTTC
CASSQDPLTGTSGGAQETQYF
>TRBJ2-1|TRBD2|TRBV6-5|NA
TGTGCCAGCAGGACTAGCGCTTACTACAATGAGCAGTTCTTC
CASRTSAYYNEQFF
>TRBJ1-1|NA|TRBV6-6|NA
TGTGCCAGCAGCCAAAGCGGAGTAGCTTTCTTT
CASSQSGVAFF
>TRBJ2-3|TRBD2|TRBV19|NA
TGTGCCAGTAGTACTAGCGGGGGCACAGATACGCAGTATTTT
CASSTSGGTDTQYF
>TRBJ1-2|TRBD1|TRBV30|NA
TGTGCCTGGAGTGCAGGACAGGGGGCGAGGCAATTAGGCTACACCTTC
CAWSAGQGARQLGYTF
>TRBJ1-1|NA|TRBV19|NA
TGTGCCAGTATCTCGAACACTGAAGCTTTCTTT
CASISNTEAFF
>TRBJ1-1|NA|TRBV3-1/TRBV3-2|NA
TGTGCCAGCAGCTATAGTGGTGCCGGGACAAGGAACACTGAAGCTTTCTTT
CASSYSGAGTRNTEAFF
>TRBJ1-4|TRBD1|TRBV5-8|NA
TGTGCCAGCAGCTACGGGTTTGGACAGGGGAAACTGTTTTTT
CASSYGFGQGKLFF
>TRBJ2-7|NA|TRBV3-1/TRBV3-2|NA
TGTGCCAGCAGCCAGCCGGGGGTGTGGGGTGCACCAAGGCTCTCCTACGAGCAGTACTTC
CASSQPGVWGAPRLSYEQYF
>TRBJ1-2|TRBD1|TRBV18|NA
TGTGCCAGCTCACCATTTGGGACAGGAGAATTCTATGGCTACACCTTC
CASSPFGTGEFYGYTF
>TRBJ2-3|TRBD2|TRBV7-2|NA
TGTGCCAGCAGCAGGACTAGCGGGAGGGGAGGCACGCAGTATTTT
CASSRTSGRGGTQYF
>TRBJ2-1|NA|TRBV12-3/TRBV12-4|NA
TGTGCCAGCGCGGCTCTATACAATGAGCAGTTCTTC
CASAALYNEQFF
>TRBJ2-1|NA|TRBV2|NA
TGTGCCAGCAGTGTACAAGGGGCCCAATACAATGAGCAGTTCTTC
CASSVQGAQYNEQFF
>TRBJ2-5|TRBD1|TRBV10-3|NA
TGTGCCATCAGTGATGAGTCCCGGACAGGCCAAGAGACCCAGTACTTC
CAISDESRTGQETQYF
>TRBJ2-5|TRBD1|TRBV5-1|NA
TGCGCCAGCAGCTTGCGTCCGGGACAGGGGGCCCAAGAGACCCAGTACTTC
CASSLRPGQGAQETQYF
>TRBJ1-2|NA|TRBV6-1|NA
TGTGCCAGCAGTGAATATAGCTACACCTTC
CASSEYSYTF
>TRBJ2-2|NA|TRBV12-3/TRBV12-4|few
TGTGCCAGCAGTCCTAACACCGGGGAGCTGTTTTTT
CASSPNTGELFF
>TRBJ1-2|TRBD1|TRBV18|NA
TGTGCCAGCTCACCAACTCCGGGACAGGGAGGCTACACCTTC
CASSPTPGQGGYTF
>TRBJ1-5|NA|TRBV6-1|NA
TGTGCCAGCAGTGACAGGTCCCAGCCCCAGCATTTT
CASSDRSQPQHF
>TRBJ1-1|NA|TRBV5-4|once
TGTGCCAGCAACAACCGAACAATAACCGGGACAAACCCCGCTTTCTTT
CASNNRTITGTNPAFF
>TRBJ2-7|NA|TRBV18|NA
TGTGCCAGCTCACCACCGAATAGCGGCTCCTCCTACGAGCAGTACTTC
CASSPPNSGSSYEQYF
>TRBJ1-5|TRBD1|TRBV24-1|NA
TGTGCCACCAGTGGGGTCCCCAGACAGGGACCATATCAGCCCCAGCATTTT
CATSGVPRQGPYQPQHF
>TRBJ1-2|TRBD1|TRBV29-1|NA
TGCAGCGTCCATGGACAGGGAAACTATGGCTACACCTTC
CSVHGQGNYGYTF
>TRBJ2-3|TRBD2|TRBV3-1/TRBV3-2|NA
TGTGCCAGCAGCTCAGAGGCCCTAGCGGGGGGCCATGTTGGCACAGATACGCAGTATTTT
CASSSEALAGGHVGTDTQYF
>TRBJ1-2|TRBD1|TRBV10-3|NA
TGTGCCATCAGTGAGAGGGACAGGGGATCGGGGGGCTATGGCTACACCTTC
CAISERDRGSGGYGYTF
>TRBJ2-7|NA|TRBV6-4|NA
TGTGCCAGCCAGATCTACGAGCAGTACTTC
CASQIYEQYF
>TRBJ2-2|NA|TRBV23-1|NA
TGCGCCAGCACAAAGACAAATCCCTTGACCGGGGAGCTGTTTTTT
CASTKTNPLTGELFF
>TRBJ2-7|NA|TRBV7-9|NA
TGTGCCAGCAGCCCACCCCTTACAGGGATATACGAGCAGTACTTC
CASSPPLTGIYEQYF
>TRBJ1-5|TRBD1|TRBV28|NA
TGTGCCAGCAGTCTGCTTGACAGGGGTAGCAATCAGCCCCAGCATTTT
CASSLLDRGSNQPQHF
>TRBJ2-3|NA|TRBV12-3/TRBV12-4|NA
TGTGCCAGCAGTTTACTAGACACAGATACGCAGTATTTT
CASSLLDTDTQYF
>TRBJ2-2|TRBD2|TRBV7-8|once
TGTGCCAGCAGCCCGTTGCCGGGAGGGTTTGACACCGGGGAGCTGTTTTTT
CASSPLPGGFDTGELFF
>TRBJ1-2|NA|TRBV7-2|NA
TGTGCCAGCAGCTTAGCGGGGCGGCAGTTTTTTGGCTACACCTTC
CASSLAGRQFFGYTF
>TRBJ1-1|NA|TRBV2|NA
TGTGCCAGCAGTGGGGGGGGACTGGCCTCTGTCGCTTTCTTT
CASSGGGLASVAFF
>TRBJ1-1|TRBD1|TRBV27|NA
TGTGCCAGCAGTCCTAAGACAGGGGAGAACACTGAAGCTTTCTTT
CASSPKTGENTEAFF
>TRBJ2-2|NA|TRBV6-5|few
TGTGCCACCGGACTTTCGAACACCGGGGAGCTGTTTTTT
CATGLSNTGELFF
>TRBJ2-7|TRBD2|TRBV7-9|NA
TGTGCCAGCAGCCCTGATGGTAGCGGGAGATTTGCCGAGCAGTACTTC
CASSPDGSGRFAEQYF
>TRBJ1-1|TRBD1|TRBV30|NA
TGTGCCTGGAGTGGTTCAGGGGGTCGGACTGAAGCTTTCTTT
CAWSGSGGRTEAFF
>TRBJ2-2|NA|TRBV6-4|NA
TGTGCCAGCAGTGACCGGGAAACCGGGGAGCTGTTTTTT
CASSDRETGELFF
>TRBJ1-3|NA|TRBV28|NA
TGTGCCAGCAGGCTGGGCTATTATGGAAACACCATATATTTT
CASRLGYYGNTIYF
>TRBJ2-2|TRBD2|TRBV18|NA
TGTGCCAGCTCACAACGGACTAGCCCACCCGGGGAGCTGTTTTTT
CASSQRTSPPGELFF
>TRBJ2-7|NA|TRBV5-1|NA
TGCGCCAGCAGCAAGGACGGGGTTTCCTACGAGCAGTACTTC
CASSKDGVSYEQYF
>TRBJ2-3|TRBD2|TRBV5-4|once
TGTGCCAGCAGCAACGCCCGGACTAGCGGGGGGAGGGGCACAGATACGCAGTATTTT
CASSNARTSGGRGTDTQYF
>TRBJ2-7|TRBD1|TRBV3-1/TRBV3-2|NA
TGTGCCAGCAGCCAAGGCCCGGGACAGGGGGCTCTGTATGCCCACGAGCAGTACTTC
CASSQGPGQGALYAHEQYF
>TRBJ2-7|TRBD2|TRBV10-1|NA
TGCGCCAGCAGTGGGACTAGCGGCGCCTACGAGCAGTACTTC
CASSGTSGAYEQYF
>TRBJ1-6|NA|TRBV6-4|NA
TGTGCCAGCAGTGAACAGCCCAATTCACCCCTCCACTTT
CASSEQPNSPLHF
>TRBJ2-7|TRBD2|TRBV7-2|once
TGTGCCAGCAGCCCCGGCGAGGGGAGGGCCGAGCAGTACTTC
CASSPGEGRAEQYF
>TRBJ1-3|TRBD1|TRBV2|NA
TGTGCCAGCAGCCTCGACAGGGGAGGGGAAAACACCATATATTTT
CASSLDRGGENTIYF
>TRBJ2-1|TRBD1|TRBV7-8|once
TGTGCCAGCAGCTTACCGGGACAGGGCGTCGAGCAGTTCTTC
CASSLPGQGVEQFF
>TRBJ2-2|TRBD2|TRBV9|NA
TGTGCCAGCAGCGCCACTAGCGGGGGGCCGCTAAGTACCGGGGAGCTGTTTTTT
CASSATSGGPLSTGELFF
>TRBJ1-4|NA|TRBV7-9|once
TGTGCCAGCAGCTCGCAGGGGTTGTCTAATGAAAAACTGTTTTTT
CASSSQGLSNEKLFF
>TRBJ2-5|NA|TRBV18|NA
TGTGCCAGCTCACCGGGGGGACAAGAGACCCAGTACTTC
CASSPGGQETQYF